The 12 T cell receptor beta chains reported below all come from one sample, sequenced in a study of pediatric ulcerative colitis. Here immunoSEQ multiplex PCR was the method, and the copy in TCRdb shows in-frame clones only, minus some. The sample lists more than 45,000 clones, 80% to 90% seen once, with approximately 1.5% in the top ten. The sequenced sample was blood. These receptors were taken from a boy between 10 and 17 years old who was a control in a study of pediatric ulcerative colitis.

The rearrangement uses TRBV6-1 and TRBJ2-3, with D possibly TRBD1 on 7 matching bases. Germline-derived CDR1 and CDR2 are MNHNS and SASEGT. This CDR3 is built from 14 residues. Trimming stripped 8 bases from V and 0 bases from J, with 12 bases between. The CDR3: CASGGTASTDTQYF. DNA for the CDR3: TGTGCCAGCGGGGGGACAGCCAGCACAGATACGCAGTATTTT.

The V and J genes are TRBV2 and TRBJ2-7; 9 bases are a match to TRBD2. This CDR3 has 16 amino acids. Losses at the gene ends were 7 bases for V and 3 bases for J; bases not matched to a gene: 13. Germline V CDR1 and CDR2: SNHLY, FYNNEI. CDR3 nucleotide sequence: TGTGCCAGCAATCCTGAGTGGGGACTAGCCATCTACGAGCAGTACTTC. This sequence encodes CASNPEWGLAIYEQYF.

The chain has TRBV27 and TRBJ2-4; possible D gene TRBD2, 6 bases. Germline CDR1 reads MNHEY; CDR2 reads SMNVEV (reference sequence). The germline V and J ends were trimmed by 1 base and 13 bases, with 14 bases remaining between them. The CDR3 has 13 amino acids. CDR3 sequence reads: CASSLYGGYLQYF. CDR3 in DNA: TGTGCCAGCAGTTTATATGGGGGGTATTTGCAGTACTTC.

This chain uses TRBV19 with TRBJ2-1; D may be TRBD1 (5 bases). V was shortened by 9 bases and J by 4 bases, with 19 bases between the two germline ends. The CDR3 is 15 amino acids. Germline CDR1 is LNHDA and CDR2 is SQIVND (reference sequence). The CDR3 region is CASEPPGIGYNEQFF. CDR3 bases: TGTGCCAGCGAGCCTCCAGGGATAGGGTACAATGAGCAGTTCTTC.

The chain recombines TRBV5-5 with TRBJ1-4; D unclear. V dropped 1 base and J dropped 4 bases, with 17 bases sitting between them. The CDR3 spans 17 residues. Germline V lookup: CDR1 SGHKS, CDR2 YYEKEE (reference sequence). CDR3 coding DNA: TGTGCCAGCAGCTTGCGACGGTCGTGGCTTATTAATGAAAAACTGTTTTTT. Encoded protein: CASSLRRSWLINEKLFF.

This chain joins TRBV7-6 and TRBJ2-2; 9 nucleotides match TRBD2. CDR1 SGHVS and CDR2 FNYEAQ come from the germline V gene. This CDR3 is built from 16 residues. The V and J ends lost 6 bases and 3 bases, in that order; junction bases with no gene match: 8. The CDR3 DNA reads TGTGCCAGCAGTTCTCCTAGCGGGGTCTACACCGGGGAGCTGTTTTTT. It encodes CASSSPSGVYTGELFF.

This clone was seen once. The V and J genes are TRBV4-1 and TRBJ2-1, with D hard to call. The length of the CDR3 is 14 residues. Germline CDR1 is MGHRA and CDR2 is YSYEKL. Trimming stripped 1 base from V and 7 bases from J, with 11 bases between. CDR3: CASSQGVVRNEQFF. DNA for the CDR3: TGCGCCAGCAGCCAAGGAGTAGTCCGTAATGAGCAGTTCTTC.

This clone was detected a few times. The chain couples TRBV6-4 to TRBJ2-2, with 10 bases aligning to TRBD1. Germline CDR1 is MRHNA and CDR2 is SNTAGT. Trimming cost V 6 bases and J 3 bases; bases outside gene matches: 4. This CDR3 comprises 15 residues. The CDR3 spells CASRTGTGDTGELFF. CDR3 bases: TGTGCCAGCAGAACCGGGACAGGGGACACCGGGGAGCTGTTTTTT.

This clone was seen a single time. This CDR3 is also generated by other DNA sequences in the sample. The chain carries TRBV7-3 and TRBJ1-1; D unclear. V lost 2 bases to trimming and J lost 3 bases, with 7 bases between them. Germline V gene lookup returns CDR1 SGHTA and CDR2 FQGTGA. The CDR3 contains 13 residues. The CDR3 DNA reads TGTGCCAGCAGCTTAGGGGTTGACACTGAAGCTTTCTTT. Encoded protein: CASSLGVDTEAFF.

This clone was found once. The chain has TRBV25-1 and TRBJ2-5; TRBD1 agrees at 7 bases. Germline V gives CDR1 MGHDK, CDR2 SYGVNS. The CDR3 is 14 amino acids. V lost 1 base to trimming and J lost 5 bases; unmatched junction nucleotides: 4. The CDR3 sequence: CASSESVRGETQYF. CDR3 nucleotides: TGTGCCAGCAGTGAATCGGTCAGGGGGGAGACCCAGTACTTC.

Only one count was recorded for this clone. This chain joins TRBV7-3 and TRBJ2-1, with 8 bases lining up with TRBD1. V shed 2 bases and J 6 bases; nucleotides not matched to a gene: 12. CDR3 length equals 17 residues. Germline assignment: CDR1 SGHTA and CDR2 FQGTGA. CDR3 region: CASSLFPTGEGRNEQFF. In nucleotides, the CDR3 is TGTGCCAGCAGCTTATTCCCGACAGGGGAAGGTCGCAATGAGCAGTTCTTC.

This clone showed up just a few times. The genes are TRBV7-9 and TRBJ2-1; D remains unclear. The CDR3 extends over 13 amino acids. Germline V gene lookup returns CDR1 SEHNR and CDR2 FQNEAQ (reference sequence). The V and J ends lost 4 bases and 12 bases respectively, with 16 bases between them. The DNA for the CDR3 is TGTGCCAGCAGCTCCGAGACCTTAGCTTCGCAGTTCTTC. Residues: CASSSETLASQFF. The entire variable domain, with the rest obtained from reference TRBV7-9 and TRBJ2-1, is as follows: DTGVSQNPRHKITKRGQNVTFRCDPISEHNRLYWYRQTLGQGPEFLTYFQNEAQLEKSRLLSDRFSAERPKGSFSTLEIQRTEQGDSAMYLCASSSETLASQFFGPGTRLTVL.